This TCR beta chain comes out of a study of cytomegalovirus exposure and HLA in healthy donors. Looked up from germline, CDR1 is SGHDN and CDR2 is FVKESK. Trimming took 4 bases from V and 2 from J; bases not matched to a gene: 3. The CDR3 covers 15 residues. Primers for the PCR totalled 60 Vbeta and 13 Jbeta. Sequenced by immunoSEQ multiplex PCR; TCRdb stores in-frame clones only, minus some. The table includes some 98,000 clones, about 80% detected once. The source of this sequence is a human donor in good health. This chain uses TRBV14 with TRBJ1-4; the match to TRBD1 covers 8 bases. The sequencing sample was made of PBMCs. The CDR3 bases are TGTGCCAGCAGCCGGACAGGGTCTACTAATGAAAAACTGTTTTTT. This codes for CASSRTGSTNEKLFF. The variable domain in full, with the rest retrieved from reference TRBV14 and TRBJ1-4, is EAGVTQFPSHSVIEKGQTVTLRCDPISGHDNLYWYRRVMGKEIKFLLHFVKESKQDESGMPNNRFLAERTGGTYSTLKVQPAELEDSGVYFCASSRTGSTNEKLFFGSGTQLSVL.